Following are 10 T cell receptor beta chains from one sample sequenced in a study of T cells expressing NK-cell markers (TCRdb year 2020). To prepare the library, 5' RACE was applied. Reads for this sample came from an Illumina HiSeq 2000. After reprocessing by TCRdb, each CDR3 protein sequence is one entry, and no DNA is given. The sample's own table lists 300,000 to 450,000 distinct CDR3 sequences. The ten largest clones capture around 4.9% of the sample. Sequenced sample: blood T cells: a sorted CD56 or NKG2C T cell subset, CD4+ or CD8+ T cells, or bulk PBMC T cells (not recorded which). The receptors here all came from a man aged 18-75 years in good health.

Here the CDR3 reads CASSGREETQYF. The chain carries TRBV27 and TRBJ2-5. CDR3 size: 12 residues. Per germline, CDR1 MNHEY and CDR2 SMNVEV (reference sequence).

The rearrangement joins TRBV2 to TRBJ1-1; the TCRdb call, TRBD1, lacks DNA for checking. The length of the CDR3 is 13 residues. In germline, CDR1 is SNHLY, CDR2 FYNNEI. This CDR3 reads CASSEQGGYEAFF. Filled out from reference TRBV2 and TRBJ1-1, the complete variable domain reads EPEVTQTPSHQVTQMGQEVILRCVPISNHLYFYWYRQILGQKVEFLVSFYNNEISEKSEIFDDQFSVERPDGSNFTLKIRSTKLEDSAMYFCASSEQGGYEAFFGQGTRLTVV.

The chain joins TRBV9 to TRBJ2-1; TCRdb indicates TRBD1, and absent DNA this call remains unverified. The CDR3 runs to 16 residues. Germline CDR1 SGDLS, CDR2 YYNGEE. CDR3: CASSVVGDRIGDEQFF.

The V gene is TRBV12-5, the J gene TRBJ2-3; TCRdb names TRBD2, which stays unverified in the absence of DNA. The germline CDR1 and CDR2 sequences are LGHNT and FRNRAP. The CDR3 length is 15 residues. The chain's CDR3 is CASGPHLREGDTQYF.

This chain connects TRBV7-3 to TRBJ2-5. The CDR3 has 13 residues. Germline V gives CDR1 SGHTA, CDR2 FQGTGA. Here the CDR3 reads CASSLGMYETQYF. The full variable domain, rest sourced from reference TRBV7-3 and TRBJ2-5, is GAGVSQTPSNKVTEKGKYVELRCDPISGHTALYWYRQSLGQGPEFLIYFQGTGAADDSGLPNDRFFAVRPEGSVSTLKIQRTERGDSAVYLCASSLGMYETQYFGPGTRLLVL.

The rearrangement uses TRBV5-6 and TRBJ2-1. The CDR3 has 15 residues. Germline values: CDR1 SGHDT, CDR2 YYEEEE. CDR3 amino acids: CASSLALGPYNEQFF.

The CDR3 here is CASSHPTGGHYEQYF. The chain is built from TRBV16 and TRBJ2-7; with no DNA, the TCRdb D assignment of TRBD1 cannot be verified. Germline V CDR1 and CDR2: KGHSY, FQNENV. The CDR3 runs to 15 residues.

V gene TRBV11-2 combines with J gene TRBJ2-7; without DNA, the TCRdb call of TRBD1 cannot be checked. Germline CDR1 SGHAT, CDR2 FQNNGV. The CDR3 has 15 amino acids. The chain's CDR3 is CASSRLGTGTYEQYF.

The rearrangement uses TRBV24-1 and TRBJ1-1; the D gene TCRdb calls, TRBD1, cannot be checked with no DNA. CDR1 is KGHDR and CDR2 is SFDVKD in the germline V gene. The CDR3 is 14 residues long. The CDR3 protein is CATSAQGRNTEAFF.

The chain's CDR3 is CASSLGRQPSHGYTF. The V and J genes are TRBV7-2 and TRBJ1-2. The CDR3 runs 15 residues. Germline values: CDR1 SGHTA, CDR2 FQGNSA.